Detailed here is one T cell receptor (beta chain). The antigen is undetermined. Following RNA extraction, reverse transcription yielded cDNA that acted as the sequencing template. The data were produced by immunoSEQ multiplex PCR, yet TCRdb's version contains in-frame clones alone and is incomplete. The sample shows 250,000 or so clones, less than 80% of them seen only once. The source of the sample is a study of CD8+ T cells in alopecia areata. Study details: Patients in the treated group were given tofacitinib by mouth, 5 to 10 mg twice a day. A 6-month off-drug phase came after tofacitinib, which had lasted 6 to 18 months.

The CDR3 spans 13 residues. With 5 bases removed from V and 4 bases from J, the gap between germline ends came to 14 bases. The germline gives CDR1 GTSNPN, CDR2 SVGIG (reference sequence). General observations from the study: With patients, TCR sharing proved less clear than in mice, a difference possibly related to HLA.

Collected material from alopecia areata patients comprised lesional scalp punch biopsies and peripheral blood. The sequences come from CD4+ T cells sorted from blood, collected at week 0. The rearrangement links TRBV30 to TRBJ2-5, with D perhaps matching TRBD2 (5 bases). This receptor was taken from a human donor with alopecia areata. CDR3 nucleotide sequence: TGTGCCTGGTCCTTCCGGACTGGAGAGACCCAGTACTTC. Translating gives CAWSFRTGETQYF.